Below, one T cell receptor (beta chain) is given with its context. This entry belongs to a study of blood T cell repertoires in COVID-19. Overall study context: The cDNA or gDNA used as material had been derived from T cells, B-cell-depleted T cells, or PBMCs.

Only in-frame clones appear in the TCRdb table, and some are missing; sequencing was by immunoSEQ multiplex PCR. The data show under 200,000 clones, 86% seen once. Trimming shortened V by 3 bases and J by 2 bases, and 11 bases separated the two germline ends. Germline values: CDR1 KGHSH, CDR2 LQKENI. This CDR3 region has 14 residues. The sample was peripheral blood. V is TRBV18 and J is TRBJ2-7, with a weak D call TRBD1 (5 bases). This receptor was taken from a man in his sixties or seventies with acute or convalescent COVID-19. CDR3 coding DNA: TGTGCCAGCTCACCGCGTACAGGCGCCTACGAGCAGTACTTC. Amino acids: CASSPRTGAYEQYF. Looking up the rest from reference TRBV18 and TRBJ2-7 gives the full variable domain: NAGVMQNPRHLVRRRGQEARLRCSPMKGHSHVYWYRQLPEEGLKFMVYLQKENIIDESGMPKERFSAEFPKEGPSILRIQQVVRGDSAAYFCASSPRTGAYEQYFGPGTRLTVT.